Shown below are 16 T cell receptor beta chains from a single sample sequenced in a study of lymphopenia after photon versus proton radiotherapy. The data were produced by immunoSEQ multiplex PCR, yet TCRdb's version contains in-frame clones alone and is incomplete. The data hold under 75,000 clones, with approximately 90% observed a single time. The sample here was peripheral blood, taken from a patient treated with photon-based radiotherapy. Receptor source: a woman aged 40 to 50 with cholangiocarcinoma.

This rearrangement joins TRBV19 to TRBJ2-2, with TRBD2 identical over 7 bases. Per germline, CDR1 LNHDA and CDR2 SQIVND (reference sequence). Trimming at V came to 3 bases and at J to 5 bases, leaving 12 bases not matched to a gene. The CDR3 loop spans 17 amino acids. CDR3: CASSMSGIGERTGELFF. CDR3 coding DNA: TGTGCCAGTAGTATGAGCGGGATAGGGGAGCGGACCGGGGAGCTGTTTTTT.

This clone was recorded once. The DNA for the CDR3 is TGCGCCAGCAGCCAAGCTCGGCAATCTGATACGCAGTATTTT. Its translation: CASSQARQSDTQYF. The gene calls are TRBV4-1 and TRBJ2-3; no clear D. CDR1 is MGHRA, CDR2 YSYEKL, per germline. Trimming cost V 1 base and J 6 bases, with 11 bases left between them. This CDR3 region has 14 residues.

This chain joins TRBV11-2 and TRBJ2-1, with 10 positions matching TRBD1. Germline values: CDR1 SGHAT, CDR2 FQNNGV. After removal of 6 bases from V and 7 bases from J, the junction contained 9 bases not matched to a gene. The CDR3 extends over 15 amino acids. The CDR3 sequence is CASSSGTGAGNEQFF. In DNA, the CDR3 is TGTGCCAGCAGTTCTGGGACAGGGGCGGGGAATGAGCAGTTCTTC.

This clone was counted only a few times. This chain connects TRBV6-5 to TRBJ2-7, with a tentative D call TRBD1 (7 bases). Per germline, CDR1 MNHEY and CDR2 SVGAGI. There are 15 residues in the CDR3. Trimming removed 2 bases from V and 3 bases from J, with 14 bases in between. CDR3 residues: CASSYRGDSNYEQYF. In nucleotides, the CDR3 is TGTGCCAGCAGTTACAGGGGGGACAGCAACTACGAGCAGTACTTC.

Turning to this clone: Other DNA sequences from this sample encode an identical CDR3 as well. The CDR3 here is CASRLGQPSGEQYF. The CDR3 DNA is TGTGCCAGCAGATTGGGACAGCCTTCCGGCGAGCAGTACTTC. This sequence joins TRBV27 and TRBJ2-7; the match to TRBD1 covers 7 bases. Unmatched junction bases numbered 11, after V lost 6 bases and J lost 6 bases. Germline CDR1 is MNHEY and CDR2 is SMNVEV (reference sequence). This CDR3 has 14 residues.

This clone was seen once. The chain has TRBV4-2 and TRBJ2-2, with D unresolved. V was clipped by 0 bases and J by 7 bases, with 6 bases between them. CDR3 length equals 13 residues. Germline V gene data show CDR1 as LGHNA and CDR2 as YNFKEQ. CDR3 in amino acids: CASSQDIGGELFF. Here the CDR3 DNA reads TGTGCCAGCAGCCAAGATATAGGCGGGGAGCTGTTTTTT.

CDR3 protein: CASRGLAAYNEQFF. The CDR3 region has the DNA TGTGCCAGCAGGGGACTAGCGGCTTACAATGAGCAGTTCTTC. This sequence joins TRBV28 and TRBJ2-1; TRBD2 matches at 11 bases. The CDR3 has 14 amino acids. V gave up 6 bases and J gave up 4 bases; unmatched junction bases: 2. Germline V CDR1 and CDR2: MDHEN, SYDVKM.

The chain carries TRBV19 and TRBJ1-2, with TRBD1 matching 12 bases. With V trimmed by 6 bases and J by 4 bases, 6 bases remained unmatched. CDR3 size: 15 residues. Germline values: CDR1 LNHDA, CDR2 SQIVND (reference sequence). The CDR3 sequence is CASSRDRGLFYGYTF. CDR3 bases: TGTGCCAGTAGCCGGGACAGGGGGCTTTTCTATGGCTACACCTTC.

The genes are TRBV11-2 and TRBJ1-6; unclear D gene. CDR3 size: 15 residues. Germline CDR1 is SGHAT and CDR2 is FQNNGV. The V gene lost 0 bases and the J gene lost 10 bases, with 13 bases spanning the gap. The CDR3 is CASSLETTHGSPLHF. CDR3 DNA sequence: TGTGCCAGCAGCTTAGAGACAACTCACGGGTCACCCCTCCACTTT.

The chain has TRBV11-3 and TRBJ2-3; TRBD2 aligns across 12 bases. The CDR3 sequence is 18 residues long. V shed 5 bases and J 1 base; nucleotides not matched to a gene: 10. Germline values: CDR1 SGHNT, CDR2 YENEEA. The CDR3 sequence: CASSRGTSGSSGTDTQYF. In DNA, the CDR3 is TGTGCCAGCAGCCGCGGGACTAGCGGGTCCTCTGGCACAGATACGCAGTATTTT.

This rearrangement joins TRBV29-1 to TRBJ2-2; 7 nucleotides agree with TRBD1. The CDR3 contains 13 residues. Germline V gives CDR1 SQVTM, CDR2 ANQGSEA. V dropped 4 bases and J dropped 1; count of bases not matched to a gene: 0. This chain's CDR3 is CSVGQGNTGELFF. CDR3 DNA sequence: TGCAGCGTTGGACAGGGGAACACCGGGGAGCTGTTTTTT.

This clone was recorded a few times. The CDR3, as DNA: TGTGCCAGAAGCTCAAGGAGAGGGAAAGGGATTAGCAATCAGCCCCAGCATTTT. Its translation is CARSSRRGKGISNQPQHF. V gene TRBV5-3 combines with J gene TRBJ1-5; D is undetermined. TRBV5-3 is an ORF; its function is uncertain. This CDR3 has 18 residues. Trimming cost V 3 bases and J 0 bases, with 19 bases left between them.

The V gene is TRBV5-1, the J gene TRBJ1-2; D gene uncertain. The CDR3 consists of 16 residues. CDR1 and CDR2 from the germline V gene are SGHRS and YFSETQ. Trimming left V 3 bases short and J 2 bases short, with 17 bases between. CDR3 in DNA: TGCGCCAGCAGCTACGATTTGGGCAGGATAAACTATGGCTACACCTTC. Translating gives CASSYDLGRINYGYTF. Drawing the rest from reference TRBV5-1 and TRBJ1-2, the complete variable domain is KAGVTQTPRYLIKTRGQQVTLSCSPISGHRSVSWYQQTPGQGLQFLFEYFSETQRNKGNFPGRFSGRQFSNSRSEMNVSTLELGDSALYLCASSYDLGRINYGYTFGSGTRLTVV.

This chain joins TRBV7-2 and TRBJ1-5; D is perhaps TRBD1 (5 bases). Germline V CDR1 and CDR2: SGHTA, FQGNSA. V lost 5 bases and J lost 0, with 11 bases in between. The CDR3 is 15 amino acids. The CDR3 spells CASSQGEFSNQPQHF. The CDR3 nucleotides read TGTGCCAGCAGCCAAGGGGAGTTTAGCAATCAGCCCCAGCATTTT.

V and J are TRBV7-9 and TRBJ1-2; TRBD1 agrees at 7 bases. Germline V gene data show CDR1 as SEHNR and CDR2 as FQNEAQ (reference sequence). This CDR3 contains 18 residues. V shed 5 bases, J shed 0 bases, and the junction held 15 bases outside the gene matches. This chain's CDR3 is CASSPTRDRVSPNYGYTF. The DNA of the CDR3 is TGTGCCAGCAGCCCAACCCGAGACAGGGTTTCTCCTAACTATGGCTACACCTTC.

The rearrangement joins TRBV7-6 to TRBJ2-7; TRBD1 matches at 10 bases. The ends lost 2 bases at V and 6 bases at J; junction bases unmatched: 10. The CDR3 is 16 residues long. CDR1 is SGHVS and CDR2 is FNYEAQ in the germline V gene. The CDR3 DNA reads TGTGCCAGCAGCTTAACTTCCGGGACAGGGGTCAGCGAGCAGTACTTC. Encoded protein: CASSLTSGTGVSEQYF.